This TCR beta chain was captured by sequencing in a study of T-cell reconstitution after alpha-beta-depleted transplantation in children. Researchers prepared the TCRbeta library using unique molecular identifiers, the study reports. TCRdb fed the PCR reads into MiXCR, producing one record per CDR3 protein. The repertoire holds over 550,000 distinct CDR3 sequences, with about 10% as singletons. This CDR3 contains 15 residues. V gave up 2 bases and J gave up 5 bases; unmatched junction bases: 4. The germline CDR1 and CDR2 sequences are DFQATT and SNEGSKA (reference sequence). The table lists this clonotype with a few counts.

The TCR was taken from a human donor who donated a stem cell graft to a child with acute myeloid leukemia. The starting material was PBMCs from the stem cell graft donor, obtained from the stem cell graft. This chain joins TRBV20-1 and TRBJ2-5; 14 bases match TRBD2. For the CDR3, the DNA is TGCAGTGCTAGACCGGGACTAGCGGGAGACGAGACCCAGTACTTC. Translated: CSARPGLAGDETQYF.